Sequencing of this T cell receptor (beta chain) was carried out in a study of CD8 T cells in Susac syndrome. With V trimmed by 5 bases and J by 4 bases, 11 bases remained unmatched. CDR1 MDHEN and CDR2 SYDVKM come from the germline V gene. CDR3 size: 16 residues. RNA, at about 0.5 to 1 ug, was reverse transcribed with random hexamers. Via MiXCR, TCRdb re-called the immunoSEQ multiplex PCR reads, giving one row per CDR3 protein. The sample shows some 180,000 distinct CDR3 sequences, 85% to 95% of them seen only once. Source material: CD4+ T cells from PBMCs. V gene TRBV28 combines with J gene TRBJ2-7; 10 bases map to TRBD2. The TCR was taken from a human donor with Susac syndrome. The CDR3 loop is CASSPSGLADYYEQYF. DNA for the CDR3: TGTGCCAGCAGTCCCTCTGGACTAGCGGACTATTACGAGCAGTACTTC.